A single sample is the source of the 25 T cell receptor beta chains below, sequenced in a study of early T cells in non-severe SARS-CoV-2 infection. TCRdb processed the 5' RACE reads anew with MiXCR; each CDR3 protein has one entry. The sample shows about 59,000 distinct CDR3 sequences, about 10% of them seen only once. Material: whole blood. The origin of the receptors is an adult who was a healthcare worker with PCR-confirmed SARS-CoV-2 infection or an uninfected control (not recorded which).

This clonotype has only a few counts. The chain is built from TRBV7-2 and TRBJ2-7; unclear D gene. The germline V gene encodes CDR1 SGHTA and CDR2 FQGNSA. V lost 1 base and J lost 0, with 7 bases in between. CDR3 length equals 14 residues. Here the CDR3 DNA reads TGTGCCAGCAGCTTAGGACTCGCCTCCTACGAGCAGTACTTC. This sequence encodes CASSLGLASYEQYF.

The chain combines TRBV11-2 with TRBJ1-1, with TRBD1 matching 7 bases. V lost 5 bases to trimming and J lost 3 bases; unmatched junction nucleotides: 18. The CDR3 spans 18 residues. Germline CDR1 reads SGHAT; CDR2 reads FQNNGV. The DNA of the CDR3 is TGTGCCAGCAGCCCCGCGGTGGGAGCGGGGGACAGATACACTGAAGCTTTCTTT. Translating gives CASSPAVGAGDRYTEAFF.

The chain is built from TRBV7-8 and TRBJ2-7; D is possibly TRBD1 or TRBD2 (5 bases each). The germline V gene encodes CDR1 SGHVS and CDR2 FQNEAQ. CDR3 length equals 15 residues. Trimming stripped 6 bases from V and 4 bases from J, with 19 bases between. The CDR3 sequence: CASSSNPGPSYEQYF. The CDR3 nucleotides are TGTGCCAGCAGTTCTAACCCGGGACCCAGTTACGAGCAGTACTTC.

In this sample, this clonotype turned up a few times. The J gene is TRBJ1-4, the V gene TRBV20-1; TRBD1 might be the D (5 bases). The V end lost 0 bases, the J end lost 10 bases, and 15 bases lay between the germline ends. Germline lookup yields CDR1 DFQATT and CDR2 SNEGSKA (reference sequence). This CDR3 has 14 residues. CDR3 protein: CSARDNRGAGKLFF. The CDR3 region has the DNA TGCAGTGCTAGAGATAATAGAGGGGCTGGAAAACTGTTTTTT.

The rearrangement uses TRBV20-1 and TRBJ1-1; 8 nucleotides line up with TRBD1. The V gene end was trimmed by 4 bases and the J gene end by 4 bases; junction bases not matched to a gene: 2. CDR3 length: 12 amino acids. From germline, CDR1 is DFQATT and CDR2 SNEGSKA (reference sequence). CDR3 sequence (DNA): TGCAGTGCTATAACAGGGGGCACTGAAGCTTTCTTT. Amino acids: CSAITGGTEAFF.

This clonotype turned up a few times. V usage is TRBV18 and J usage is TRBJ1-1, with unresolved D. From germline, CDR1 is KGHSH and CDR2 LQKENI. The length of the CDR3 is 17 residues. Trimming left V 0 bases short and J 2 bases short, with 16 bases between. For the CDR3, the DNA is TGTGCCAGCTCACCACCCGGGAACTCGAGGGCTAACACTGAAGCTTTCTTT. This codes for CASSPPGNSRANTEAFF.

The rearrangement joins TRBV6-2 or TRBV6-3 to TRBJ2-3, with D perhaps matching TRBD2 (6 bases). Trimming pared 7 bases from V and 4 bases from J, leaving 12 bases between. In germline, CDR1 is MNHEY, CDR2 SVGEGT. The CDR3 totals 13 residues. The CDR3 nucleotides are TGTGCCAGCACCCGGGACTCCGCAGATACGCAGTATTTT. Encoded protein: CASTRDSADTQYF.

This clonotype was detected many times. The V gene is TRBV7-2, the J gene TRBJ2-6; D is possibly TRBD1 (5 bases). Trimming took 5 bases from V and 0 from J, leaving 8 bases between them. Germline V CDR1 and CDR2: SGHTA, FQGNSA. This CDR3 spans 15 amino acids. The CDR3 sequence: CASSRDSSGANVLTF. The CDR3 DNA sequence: TGTGCCAGCAGCCGAGACAGCTCTGGGGCCAACGTCCTGACTTTC.

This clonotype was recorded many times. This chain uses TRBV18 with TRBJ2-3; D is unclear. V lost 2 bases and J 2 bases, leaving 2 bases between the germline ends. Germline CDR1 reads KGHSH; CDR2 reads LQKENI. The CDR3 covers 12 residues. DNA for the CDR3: TGTGCCAGCTCACCAAACACAGATACGCAGTATTTT. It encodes CASSPNTDTQYF.

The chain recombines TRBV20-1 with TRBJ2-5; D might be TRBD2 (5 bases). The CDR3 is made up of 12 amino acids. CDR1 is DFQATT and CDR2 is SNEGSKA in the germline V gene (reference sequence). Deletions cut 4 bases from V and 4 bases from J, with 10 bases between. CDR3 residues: CSAKGLRETQYF. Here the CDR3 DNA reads TGCAGTGCTAAAGGACTGCGAGAGACCCAGTACTTC.

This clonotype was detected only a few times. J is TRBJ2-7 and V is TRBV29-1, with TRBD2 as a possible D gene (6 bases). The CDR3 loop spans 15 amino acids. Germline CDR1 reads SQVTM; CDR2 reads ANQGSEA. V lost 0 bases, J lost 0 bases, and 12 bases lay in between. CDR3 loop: CSVEDRRGSSYEQYF. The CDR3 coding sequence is TGCAGCGTTGAAGATCGCCGGGGGAGCTCCTACGAGCAGTACTTC.

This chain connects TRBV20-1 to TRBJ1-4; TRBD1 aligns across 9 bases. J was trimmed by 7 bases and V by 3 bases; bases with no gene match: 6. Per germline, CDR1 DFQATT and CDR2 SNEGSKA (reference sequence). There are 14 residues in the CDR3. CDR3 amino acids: CSASGEDRGEKLFF. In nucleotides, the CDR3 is TGCAGTGCTAGTGGGGAGGACAGGGGTGAAAAACTGTTTTTT.

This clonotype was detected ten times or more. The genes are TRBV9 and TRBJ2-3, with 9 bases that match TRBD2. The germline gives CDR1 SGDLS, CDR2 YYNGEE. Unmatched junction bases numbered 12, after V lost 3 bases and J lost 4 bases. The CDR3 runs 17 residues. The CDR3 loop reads CASSAKSSGGDSDTQYF. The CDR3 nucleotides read TGTGCCAGCAGCGCCAAAAGTAGCGGGGGAGACTCAGATACGCAGTATTTT.

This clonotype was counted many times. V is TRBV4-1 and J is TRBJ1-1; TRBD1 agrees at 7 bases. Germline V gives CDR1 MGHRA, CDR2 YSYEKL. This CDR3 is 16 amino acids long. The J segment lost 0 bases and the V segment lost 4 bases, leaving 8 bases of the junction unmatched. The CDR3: CASSPSGTVVNTEAFF. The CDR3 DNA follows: TGCGCCAGCAGCCCATCCGGGACAGTAGTGAACACTGAAGCTTTCTTT.

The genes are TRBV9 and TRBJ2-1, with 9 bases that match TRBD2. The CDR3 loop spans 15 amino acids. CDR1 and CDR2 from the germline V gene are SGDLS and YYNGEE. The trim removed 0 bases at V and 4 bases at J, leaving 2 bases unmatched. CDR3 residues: CASSVALAGYNEQFF. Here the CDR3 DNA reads TGTGCCAGCAGCGTAGCTCTAGCGGGGTACAATGAGCAGTTCTTC.

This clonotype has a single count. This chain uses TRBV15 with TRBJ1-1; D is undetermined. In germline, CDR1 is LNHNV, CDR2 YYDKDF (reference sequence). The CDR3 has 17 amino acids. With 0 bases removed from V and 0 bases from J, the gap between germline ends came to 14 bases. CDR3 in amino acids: CATSREHLLVMNTEAFF. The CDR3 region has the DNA TGTGCCACCAGCAGAGAACATTTACTGGTAATGAACACTGAAGCTTTCTTT.

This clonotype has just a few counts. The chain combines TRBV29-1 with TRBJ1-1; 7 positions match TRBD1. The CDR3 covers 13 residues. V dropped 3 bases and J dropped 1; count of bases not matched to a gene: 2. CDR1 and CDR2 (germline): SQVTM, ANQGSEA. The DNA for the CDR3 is TGCAGCGTTGACGGGGACAGGAACACTGAAGCTTTCTTT. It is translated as CSVDGDRNTEAFF.

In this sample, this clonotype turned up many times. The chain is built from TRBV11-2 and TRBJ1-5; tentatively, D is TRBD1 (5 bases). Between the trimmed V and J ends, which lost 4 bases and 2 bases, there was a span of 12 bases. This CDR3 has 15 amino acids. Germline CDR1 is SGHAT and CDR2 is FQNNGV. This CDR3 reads CASSSGTVGNQPQHF. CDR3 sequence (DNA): TGTGCCAGCAGCTCGGGGACGGTGGGCAATCAGCCCCAGCATTTT.

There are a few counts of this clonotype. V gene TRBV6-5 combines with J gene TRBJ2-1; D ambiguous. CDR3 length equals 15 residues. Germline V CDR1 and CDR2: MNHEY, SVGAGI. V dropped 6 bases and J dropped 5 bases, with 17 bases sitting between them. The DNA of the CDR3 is TGTGCCAGCAGACCCCGAGGTGATTCCCACAATGAGCAGTTCTTC. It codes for CASRPRGDSHNEQFF.

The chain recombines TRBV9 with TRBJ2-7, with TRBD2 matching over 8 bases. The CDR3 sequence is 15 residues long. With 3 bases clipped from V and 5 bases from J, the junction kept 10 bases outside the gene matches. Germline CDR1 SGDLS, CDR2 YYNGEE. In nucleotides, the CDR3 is TGTGCCAGCAGCGGAATGGGGAGCGGGAGAAACGAGCAGTACTTC. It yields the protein CASSGMGSGRNEQYF.

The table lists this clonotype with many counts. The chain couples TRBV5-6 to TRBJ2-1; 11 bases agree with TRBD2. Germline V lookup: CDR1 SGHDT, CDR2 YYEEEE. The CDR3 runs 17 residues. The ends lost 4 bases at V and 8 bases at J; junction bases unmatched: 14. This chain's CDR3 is CASSPLVAGGPGDEQFF. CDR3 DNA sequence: TGTGCCAGCAGCCCACTAGTAGCGGGGGGGCCGGGCGATGAGCAGTTCTTC.

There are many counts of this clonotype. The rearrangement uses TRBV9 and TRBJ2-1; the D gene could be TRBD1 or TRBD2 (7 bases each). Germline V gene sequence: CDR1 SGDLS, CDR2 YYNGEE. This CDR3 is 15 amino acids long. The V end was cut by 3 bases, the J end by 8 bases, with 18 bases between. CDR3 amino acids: CASSAPQGRVDEQFF. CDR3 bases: TGTGCCAGCAGCGCCCCACAGGGGAGGGTCGATGAGCAGTTCTTC.

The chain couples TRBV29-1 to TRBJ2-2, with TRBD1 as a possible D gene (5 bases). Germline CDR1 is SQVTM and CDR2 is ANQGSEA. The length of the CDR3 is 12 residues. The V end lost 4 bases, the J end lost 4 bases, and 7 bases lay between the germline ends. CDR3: CSVGGGTGELFF. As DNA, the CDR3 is TGCAGCGTTGGGGGCGGCACCGGGGAGCTGTTTTTT.

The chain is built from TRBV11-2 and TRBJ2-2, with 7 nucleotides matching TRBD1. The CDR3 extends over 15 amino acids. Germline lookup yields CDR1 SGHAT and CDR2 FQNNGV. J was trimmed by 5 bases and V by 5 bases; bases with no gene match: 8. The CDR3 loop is CASSAPAQGTGELFF. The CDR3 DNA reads TGTGCCAGCAGCGCCCCCGCACAGGGGACCGGGGAGCTGTTTTTT. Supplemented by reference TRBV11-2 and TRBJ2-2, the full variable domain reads EAGVAQSPRYKIIEKRQSVAFWCNPISGHATLYWYQQILGQGPKLLIQFQNNGVVDDSQLPKDRFSAERLKGVDSTLKIQPAKLEDSAVYLCASSAPAQGTGELFFGEGSRLTVL.

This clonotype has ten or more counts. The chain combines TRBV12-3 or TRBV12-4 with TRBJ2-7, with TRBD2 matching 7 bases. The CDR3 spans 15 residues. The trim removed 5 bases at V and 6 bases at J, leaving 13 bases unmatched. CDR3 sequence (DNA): TGTGCCAGCAGTCCGCTGGGAGGGGTTGGGTTCGAGCAGTACTTC. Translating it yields CASSPLGGVGFEQYF.